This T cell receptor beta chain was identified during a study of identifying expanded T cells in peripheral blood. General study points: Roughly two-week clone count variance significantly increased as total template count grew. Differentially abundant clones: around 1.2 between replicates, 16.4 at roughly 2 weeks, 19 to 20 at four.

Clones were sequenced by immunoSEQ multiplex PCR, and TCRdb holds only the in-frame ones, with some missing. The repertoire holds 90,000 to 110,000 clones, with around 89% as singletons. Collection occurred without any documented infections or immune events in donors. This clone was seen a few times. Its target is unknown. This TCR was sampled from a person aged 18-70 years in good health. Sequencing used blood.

DNA of the CDR3: TGTGCCAGCAATCCGGGAGGAGGGGGCGGCTACACCTTC. It is translated as CASNPGGGGGYTF. The J gene is TRBJ1-2, the V gene TRBV7-2, with TRBD1 identical over 7 bases. Germline trimming cut 7 bases from V and 8 bases from J; bases unmatched to any gene: 10. This CDR3 has 13 amino acids. Germline values: CDR1 SGHTA, CDR2 FQGNSA.